Below, one T cell receptor (beta chain) is given with its context. Its antigen is currently unknown. The sample originates from a study of T cell clusters in autoimmune cytopenias. General study results and limits: A dominant lymphoma-associated repertoire apparently masked the cluster-lack signature in secondary cytopenia versus chronic lymphocytic leukemia. Compared with active autoimmune hepatitis patients, healthy donors showed approximately 3-fold more exclusive TRB clusters.

Multiplex touch-down PCR amplified TRB using TRB-A and TRB-B pools in one tube. Reanalyzing the multiplex PCR reads, TCRdb keeps one entry per CDR3 protein, without DNA. The sample table includes over 6,500 distinct CDR3 sequences. Each sample's input was roughly 270 ng genomic DNA, roughly 38,000 genome equivalents. In addition, the sample was reused for a study of T cell repertoires in aging, cancer and after chemotherapy. As reported in that work: Healthy donors lost TCR diversity with age mainly through richness, cancer patients through richness and evenness.

Specimen: peripheral blood. This sequence originates from a human donor with an autoimmune cytopenia or autoimmune hepatitis (not recorded which).

CDR3 sequence reads: CASSGQAATNTGELFF. The chain joins TRBV19 to TRBJ2-2; the D call of TRBD2 rests on TCRdb alone, since no DNA is present to check it. Germline CDR1 LNHDA, CDR2 SQIVND (reference sequence). The length of the CDR3 is 16 residues.